This TCR beta chain was documented in a study of blood T cell repertoires in COVID-19. Study as a whole: Spain, Italy and the United States supplied samples that represented acute and convalescent COVID-19.

As processed by the authors: Estimation of nucleated cell counts relied on the amplification of reference gene primers. Sequencing was performed with immunoSEQ multiplex PCR; in TCRdb, only in-frame clones are kept and a portion is missing. From that table come the V and J calls and clone size; the DNA was used to work out D and trimming. The top ten hold about 3% of the sample, which has 110,000 or so clones, 70% to 90% seen once. The sequenced material came from peripheral blood. The sequence came from a middle-aged man with acute or convalescent COVID-19.

The CDR3 DNA follows: TGTGCCACCAGTGAGGGGCCTTCGGACCGCAACATTCAGTACTTC. This sequence encodes CATSEGPSDRNIQYF. The V call is TRBV24-1, the J call TRBJ2-4; the D gene is possibly TRBD1 (5 bases). The germline V gene has CDR1 KGHDR and CDR2 SFDVKD. There are 15 residues in the CDR3. The V end lost 4 bases, the J end lost 7 bases, and 16 bases lay between the germline ends.